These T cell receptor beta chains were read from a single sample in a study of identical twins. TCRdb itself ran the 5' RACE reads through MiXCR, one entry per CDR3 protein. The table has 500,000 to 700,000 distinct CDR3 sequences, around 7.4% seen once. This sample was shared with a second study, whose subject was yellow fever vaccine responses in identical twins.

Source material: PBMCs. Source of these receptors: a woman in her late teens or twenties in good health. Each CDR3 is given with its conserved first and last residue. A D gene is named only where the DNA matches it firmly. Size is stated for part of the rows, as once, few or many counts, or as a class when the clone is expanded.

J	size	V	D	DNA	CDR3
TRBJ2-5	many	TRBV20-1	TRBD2	TGCAGTGCAAATCACGGGACTAGAGAGACCCAGTACTTC	CSANHGTRETQYF
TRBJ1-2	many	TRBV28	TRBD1	TGTGCCAGCAGTTTCGAGGGGGCTCACGGCTACACCTTC	CASSFEGAHGYTF
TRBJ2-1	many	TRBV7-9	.	TGTGCCAGCAGCTTTTTAGCGGCCTACAATGAGCAGTTCTTC	CASSFLAAYNEQFF
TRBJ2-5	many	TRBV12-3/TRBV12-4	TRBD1	TGTGCCAGCACCCTGACAGGGGGAGGCGAGACCCAGTACTTC	CASTLTGGGETQYF
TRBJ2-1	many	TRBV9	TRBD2	TGTGCCAGCAGCACGGGGGAGGGATCCTACAATGAGCAGTTCTTC	CASSTGEGSYNEQFF
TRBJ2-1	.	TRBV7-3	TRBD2	TGTGCCAGCAGCGCCTCGACTAGCGGGAGAAAACCCAATGAGCAGTTCTTC	CASSASTSGRKPNEQFF
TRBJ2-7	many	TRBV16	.	TGTGCCAGCAGCCAGACAGGCGAGCAGTACTTC	CASSQTGEQYF
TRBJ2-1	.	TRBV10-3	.	TGTGCCATCAGTGAGTCTACTAACACGGGGCAGTTCTTC	CAISESTNTGQFF
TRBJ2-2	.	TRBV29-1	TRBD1	TGCAGCGTTCACAGGGGGGTAAACACCGGGGAGCTGTTTTTT	CSVHRGVNTGELFF
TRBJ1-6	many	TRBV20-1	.	TGCAGTGCTAGAGGGATGGGCAGTCTGGGTAATTCACCCCTCCACTTT	CSARGMGSLGNSPLHF
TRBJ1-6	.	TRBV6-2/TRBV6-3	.	TGTGCCAGTGGACAGAGAAGCTCCTATAATTCACCCCTCCACTTT	CASGQRSSYNSPLHF
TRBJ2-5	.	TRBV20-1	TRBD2	TGCAGTGCTCCTTCGGGTAGCGGGGGGCCAGAGACCCAGTACTTC	CSAPSGSGGPETQYF
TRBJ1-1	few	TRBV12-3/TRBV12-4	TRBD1	TGTGCCAGCAGTAAAAAGGACAGGGGCACTGAAGCTTTCTTT	CASSKKDRGTEAFF
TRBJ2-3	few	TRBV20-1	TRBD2	TGCAGTGCTAGAAAACTAGCGGGGGGGCTGGCAGATACGCAGTATTTT	CSARKLAGGLADTQYF
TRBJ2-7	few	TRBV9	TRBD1	TGTGCCAGCAGCCCCCGGACAGGGCATTCCTACGAGCAGTACTTC	CASSPRTGHSYEQYF
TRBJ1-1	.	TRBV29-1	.	TGCAGCGTTGAAGATCAACCGAACACTGAAGCTTTCTTT	CSVEDQPNTEAFF
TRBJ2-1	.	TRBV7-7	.	TGTGCCAGCAGCTTAGTTCCAGCGTCCTACAATGAGCAGTTCTTC	CASSLVPASYNEQFF
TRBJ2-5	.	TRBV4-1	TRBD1	TGCGCCAGCAGCCAAGGCACAGGGGGCCGTGAGACCCAGTACTTC	CASSQGTGGRETQYF
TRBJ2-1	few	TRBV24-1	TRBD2	TGTGCCACCAGTAGCGGGAGGGCCATTAATGAGCAGTTCTTC	CATSSGRAINEQFF
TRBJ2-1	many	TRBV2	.	TGCGCCAGCAGCAAGGACGGGTACAATGAGCAGTTCTTC	CASSKDGYNEQFF
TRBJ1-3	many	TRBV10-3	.	TGTGCCATCAGGACTGGAAACACCATATATTTT	CAIRTGNTIYF
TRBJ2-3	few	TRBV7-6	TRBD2	TGTGCCAGCAGCGCCCGGACTAGCCCTCTATTAGATACGCAGTATTTT	CASSARTSPLLDTQYF
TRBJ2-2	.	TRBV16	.	TGTGCCAGCAGCCAATTTAAGACCGGGGAGCTGTTTTTT	CASSQFKTGELFF
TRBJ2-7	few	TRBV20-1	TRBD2	TGCAGTGCTAAAAGGCCGGGAGGCTACGAGCAGTACTTC	CSAKRPGGYEQYF
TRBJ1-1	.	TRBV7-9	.	TGTGCCAGCAGCCAACTCACCACGGTTTGGGGGAACACTGAAGCTTTCTTT	CASSQLTTVWGNTEAFF
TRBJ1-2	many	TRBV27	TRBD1	TGTGCCAGCAGATACAACAGGGGCGACTATGGCTACACCTTC	CASRYNRGDYGYTF